The 26 T cell receptor beta chains given below trace back to one sample, sequenced in a study of T cells in Graves' hyperthyroidism and ophthalmopathy (dated by TCRdb to about 2019). Receptor amplification or capture employed multiplex PCR. The sequencing machine was an Illumina HiSeq 2000. The TCR beta CDR3 regions were amplified from the RNA transcripts. The TCR CDR3 was subjected to a first round of RT-PCR using the HTBI primer set and the Qiagen OneStep RT-PCR kit. TCRdb reanalyzed the raw reads on its own, using fastp at Q25 for trimming and MiXCR for clone calling, and kept in-frame beta chains. A single entry per CDR3 protein holds the most common genes and DNA from its merged rows. The sample records nearly 600,000 distinct CDR3 sequences, roughly 14% of which are singletons. Approximately 5.7% of the sample is in the top ten clones. What was sequenced was blood. All receptors come from a woman between 25 and 40 years old with Graves' hyperthyroidism that later progressed to Graves' ophthalmopathy.

The rearrangement joins TRBV6-5 to TRBJ2-7; a possible D gene is TRBD1 (5 bases). CDR1 and CDR2 (germline): MNHEY, SVGAGI. V was cut by 1 base and J by 6 bases, with 7 bases left in between. CDR3 length equals 12 residues. This CDR3 is CASSYWQGEQYF. CDR3 sequence (DNA): TGTGCCAGCAGTTACTGGCAGGGCGAGCAGTACTTC.

This clonotype came up many times. The CDR3 DNA reads TGTGCCAGCAGCCAAACAGGGGGGCGGGCGCCCCAGCATTTT. This gives the protein CASSQTGGRAPQHF. The rearrangement links TRBV3-1 to TRBJ1-5; 8 bases fit TRBD1. The junction had 6 bases not matched to a gene; V was cut back by 2 bases and J by 9 bases. CDR3 size: 14 residues. The V gene's germline CDR1 is LGHDT and CDR2 YNNKEL (reference sequence). The complete variable domain, with remaining parts taken from reference TRBV3-1 and TRBJ1-5, reads DTAVSQTPKYLVTQMGNDKSIKCEQNLGHDTMYWYKQDSKKFLKIMFSYNNKELIINETVPNRFSPKSPDKAHLNLHINSLELGDSAVYFCASSQTGGRAPQHFGDGTRLSIL.

This clonotype appeared many times. The chain combines TRBV12-3 or TRBV12-4 with TRBJ2-5; D ambiguous. This CDR3 has 14 residues. V was cut by 6 bases and J by 1 base, with 12 bases left in between. CDR3 in DNA: TGTGCCAGCAGCCAGTCCGGGCTCCAAGAGACCCAGTACTTC. This gives the protein CASSQSGLQETQYF.

This clonotype was observed many times. The V and J genes are TRBV27 and TRBJ1-6; 7 nucleotides agree with TRBD1. Germline V gene data show CDR1 as MNHEY and CDR2 as SMNVEV (reference sequence). V trimming: 8 bases; J trimming: 10 bases; junction bases outside the gene matches: 11. The CDR3 is 14 amino acids. CDR3 DNA: TGTGCCAGCGGGGACAGCACCCGGGTCTCACCCCTCCACTTT. It yields the protein CASGDSTRVSPLHF.

CDR3 amino acids: CASSYGQRDEQYF. In DNA, the CDR3 is TGTGCCAGCAGCTACGGACAGAGGGACGAGCAGTACTTC. The chain couples TRBV7-8 to TRBJ2-7, with D possibly TRBD1 on 6 matching bases. CDR1 is SGHVS, CDR2 FQNEAQ, per germline. The CDR3 spans 13 residues. V lost 4 bases and J 5 bases, leaving 12 bases between the germline ends.

The chain recombines TRBV7-3 with TRBJ2-2, with 11 nucleotides matching TRBD2. The CDR3 runs 15 residues. Germline V lookup: CDR1 SGHTA, CDR2 FQGTGA. The V and J ends lost 5 bases and 8 bases, in that order; junction bases with no gene match: 7. CDR3 bases: TGTGCCAGCAGCCTACTAGCGGGAGTAGGGGGGGAGCTGTTTTTT. Translating gives CASSLLAGVGGELFF.

This clonotype came up a few times. V gene TRBV7-9 combines with J gene TRBJ1-2; D is unclear. This CDR3 is 15 amino acids long. V lost 4 bases, J lost 6 bases, and 18 bases lay in between. Germline assignment: CDR1 SEHNR and CDR2 FQNEAQ (reference sequence). CDR3 in DNA: TGTGCCAGCAGCTCCTTCGATGGCAGGATCGATGGCTACACCTTC. Amino acid sequence: CASSSFDGRIDGYTF.

Ten or more counts support this clonotype. The rearrangement joins TRBV6-2 or TRBV6-3 to TRBJ2-5, with 9 bases matching TRBD1. Germline V gene sequence: CDR1 MNHEY, CDR2 SVGEGT. The CDR3 is made up of 15 amino acids. V lost 4 bases and J lost 5; bases outside the gene matches: 8. The CDR3 DNA reads as TGTGCCAGCAGTTTACTGGGACAGGGATATGAGACCCAGTACTTC. Translated, it gives CASSLLGQGYETQYF.

This clonotype was observed a handful of times. The V call is TRBV3-2, the J call TRBJ2-6. TRBV3-2 is shown as a pseudogene. The CDR3 has 15 amino acids. This CDR3 reads CATRTGSSGANVLTF. The CDR3 coding sequence is TGTGCCACGCGGACGGGGAGCTCTGGGGCCAACGTCCTGACTTTC.

The chain uses TRBV4-3 and TRBJ2-7; D might be TRBD1 (5 bases). CDR1 and CDR2 (germline): LGHNA, YSLEER. This CDR3 spans 15 amino acids. V lost 5 bases and J 0 bases, leaving 14 bases between the germline ends. CDR3 sequence: CASSALTGLSYEQYF. The CDR3 region has the DNA TGCGCCAGCAGCGCGCTCACAGGCCTCTCCTACGAGCAGTACTTC.

The chain combines TRBV28 with TRBJ2-1; TRBD2 agrees at 8 bases. Germline loops: CDR1 MDHEN, CDR2 SYDVKM. The CDR3 spans 16 residues. V gave up 6 bases and J gave up 8 bases; unmatched junction bases: 15. In nucleotides, the CDR3 is TGTGCCAGCAGCCCCCTGGAAGCGGGAGTTGGCTATGAGCAGTTCTTC. Residues: CASSPLEAGVGYEQFF. Full variable domain (rest looked up from reference TRBV28 and TRBJ2-1): DVKVTQSSRYLVKRTGEKVFLECVQDMDHENMFWYRQDPGLGLRLIYFSYDVKMKEKGDIPEGYSVSREKKERFSLILESASTNQTSMYLCASSPLEAGVGYEQFFGPGTRLTVL.

The chain has TRBV6-6 and TRBJ2-3; D not resolved. The CDR3 contains 14 residues. Germline values: CDR1 MNHNY, CDR2 SVGAGI (reference sequence). Trimming left V 0 bases short and J 2 bases short, with 6 bases between. The CDR3 loop reads CASSYSQDTDTQYF. The CDR3 DNA sequence: TGTGCCAGCAGTTACTCTCAGGACACAGATACGCAGTATTTT.

The sample holds a few counts of this clonotype. The chain joins TRBV27 to TRBJ2-7; D gene unclear. Germline CDR1 is MNHEY and CDR2 is SMNVEV (reference sequence). The ends were cut back, 6 bases at V and 5 bases at J, with 8 bases in the middle. There are 11 residues in the CDR3. For the CDR3, the DNA is TGTGCCAGCAGCCGGACCGACGAGCAGTACTTC. Residues: CASSRTDEQYF.

This clonotype appeared many times. The chain joins TRBV7-8 to TRBJ2-1; D is unresolved. The CDR3 runs to 13 residues. The germline V and J ends were trimmed by 5 bases and 10 bases, with 15 bases remaining between them. The germline gives CDR1 SGHVS, CDR2 FQNEAQ. The CDR3 loop is CASSPDFFREQFF. In DNA form, the CDR3 reads TGTGCCAGCAGCCCTGACTTTTTCAGAGAGCAGTTCTTC.

This clonotype was seen many times. CDR3 DNA sequence: TGTGCCTGGAATGGACAGTTCAATCAGCCCCAGCATTTT. Translated, it gives CAWNGQFNQPQHF. This sequence joins TRBV30 and TRBJ1-5; TRBD1 might be the D (6 bases). Germline V CDR1 and CDR2: GTSNPN, SVGIG (reference sequence). CDR3 length equals 13 residues. The V and J ends lost 4 bases and 3 bases respectively, with 10 bases between them.

This clonotype was detected ten times or more. The J gene is TRBJ2-4, the V gene TRBV27; D is perhaps TRBD2 (5 bases). The V end was cut by 4 bases, the J end by 3 bases, with 19 bases between. The germline V gene has CDR1 MNHEY and CDR2 SMNVEV (reference sequence). This CDR3 is 17 amino acids long. The CDR3 DNA is TGTGCCAGCAGTTCCTTGACTAAGTTGCTAGTCAAAAACATTCAGTACTTC. Protein product: CASSSLTKLLVKNIQYF.

This clonotype has a count of ten or more. The rearrangement links TRBV30 to TRBJ2-2; D unresolved. CDR1 is GTSNPN, CDR2 SVGIG, per germline (reference sequence). Trimming removed 1 base from V and 4 bases from J, with 1 base in between. There are 11 residues in the CDR3. The CDR3 coding sequence is TGTGCCTGGAGTGGCACCGGGGAGCTGTTTTTT. Its protein product is CAWSGTGELFF.

This clonotype was seen a few times. The gene calls are TRBV19 and TRBJ2-1, with 9 positions matching TRBD1. V lost 5 bases, J lost 3 bases, and 5 bases stayed unmatched. The CDR3 has 15 residues. Germline lookup yields CDR1 LNHDA and CDR2 SQIVND (reference sequence). CDR3 loop: CASSLRTGDYNEQFF. The CDR3 DNA reads TGTGCCAGTAGTCTCCGGACAGGGGACTACAATGAGCAGTTCTTC.

The sample holds many counts of this clonotype. This rearrangement joins TRBV11-2 to TRBJ2-7; possible D gene TRBD2, 6 bases. CDR1 is SGHAT and CDR2 is FQNNGV in the germline V gene. The V end was cut by 3 bases, the J end by 4 bases, with 19 bases between. The CDR3 is 16 residues long. Here the CDR3 DNA reads TGTGCCAGCAGCTTGGGGCAGGGAGGTCTCTTTTACGAGCAGTACTTC. It specifies CASSLGQGGLFYEQYF.

This clonotype was seen ten or more times. The chain joins TRBV6-1 to TRBJ1-5, with 8 bases that match TRBD1. V was pared by 4 bases and J by 2 bases, with 4 bases of the junction left unmatched. Germline lookup yields CDR1 MNHNS and CDR2 SASEGT. CDR3 size: 15 residues. This chain's CDR3 is CASSAGGWGNQPQHF. The CDR3 DNA follows: TGTGCCAGCAGTGCAGGGGGCTGGGGCAATCAGCCCCAGCATTTT.

This clonotype was observed at least ten times. For the CDR3, the DNA is TGTGCCAGCAGCTTAGGCCCGGCGGTAAAAAATCAGCCCCAGCATTTT. Amino acid sequence: CASSLGPAVKNQPQHF. The chain is built from TRBV7-2 and TRBJ1-5; D gene uncertain. The CDR3 totals 16 residues. V lost 1 base and J 4 bases, leaving 14 bases between the germline ends. Germline loops: CDR1 SGHTA, CDR2 FQGNSA.

This clonotype has at least ten counts. The rearrangement uses TRBV12-3 or TRBV12-4 and TRBJ1-3; D call uncertain. The V and J ends lost 5 bases and 0 bases respectively, with 11 bases between them. This CDR3 region has 15 residues. The DNA for the CDR3 is TGTGCCAGCAGTGTAGGCGGATCCTCTGGAAACACCATATATTTT. Protein product: CASSVGGSSGNTIYF.

The rearrangement joins TRBV4-2 to TRBJ1-1; 8 nucleotides match TRBD1. This CDR3 is 16 amino acids long. From germline, CDR1 is LGHNA and CDR2 YNFKEQ. The ends lost 1 base at V and 0 bases at J; junction bases unmatched: 4. For the CDR3, the DNA is TGTGCCAGCAGCCAAGGGGGACAGGCCATGAACACTGAAGCTTTCTTT. As protein: CASSQGGQAMNTEAFF.

In its sample, this clonotype was seen many times. The V and J genes are TRBV30 and TRBJ1-5, with 9 positions matching TRBD1. J lost 6 bases, V lost 6 bases, and 12 bases had no gene match. The CDR3 extends over 15 amino acids. The germline CDR1 and CDR2 sequences are GTSNPN and SVGIG (reference sequence). The CDR3 spells CACDRGNVIGQPQHF. The CDR3 DNA sequence: TGTGCCTGTGACAGGGGGAATGTAATCGGTCAGCCCCAGCATTTT.

In its sample, this clonotype was seen many times. The rearrangement links TRBV28 to TRBJ2-3; D is unclear. Looked up from germline, CDR1 is MDHEN and CDR2 is SYDVKM. V lost 6 bases, J lost 6 bases, and 10 bases lay in between. The CDR3 runs to 12 residues. As DNA, the CDR3 is TGTGCCAGCAGCCTTCCGGGCGATACGCAGTATTTT. It yields the protein CASSLPGDTQYF.

In this sample, this clonotype turned up many times. The CDR3 spells CASSYSLASNQPQHF. The CDR3 bases are TGTGCCAGCAGTTACTCGCTAGCGAGCAATCAGCCCCAGCATTTT. The J gene is TRBJ1-5, the V gene TRBV6-5; D gene uncertain. CDR3 length: 15 residues. Trimming left V 0 bases short and J 1 base short, with 7 bases between. Looked up from germline, CDR1 is MNHEY and CDR2 is SVGAGI.